The 25 T cell receptor beta chains listed next were all sequenced from one sample in a study of blood T cell repertoires in COVID-19. Sequencing used immunoSEQ multiplex PCR; TCRdb keeps in-frame clones, though not all of them. The data contain around 30,000 clones, roughly 94% of them seen just once; the ten biggest clones take up over 2%. Sample: peripheral blood. These TCRs come from a man aged 45-65 years with active COVID-19.

This sequence joins TRBV25-1 and TRBJ1-2, with a tentative D call TRBD1 (5 bases). Germline assignment: CDR1 MGHDK and CDR2 SYGVNS. V dropped 1 base and J dropped 11 bases, with 14 bases sitting between them. The CDR3 runs 13 residues. The CDR3 nucleotides are TGTGCCAGCAGTGAATTCCAGGGATTGGTGTACACCTTC. It specifies CASSEFQGLVYTF.

The CDR3 nucleotides are TGTGCCAGCAGTGAGGACTTTAACTATGGCTACACCTTC. Translation: CASSEDFNYGYTF. The chain joins TRBV2 to TRBJ1-2, with D unclear. Germline values: CDR1 SNHLY, CDR2 FYNNEI. V lost 3 bases and J lost 1, with 6 bases in between. The CDR3 totals 13 residues.

V usage is TRBV28 and J usage is TRBJ2-7; 9 bases are shared with TRBD2. CDR1 MDHEN and CDR2 SYDVKM come from the germline V gene. The CDR3 runs to 16 residues. With V trimmed by 0 bases and J by 7 bases, 10 bases remained unmatched. The chain's CDR3 is CASSLWAGGNRDEQYF. The DNA of the CDR3 is TGTGCCAGCAGTTTATGGGCGGGGGGGAACAGGGATGAGCAGTACTTC. Full variable domain (outside the CDR3, taken from reference TRBV28 and TRBJ2-7): DVKVTQSSRYLVKRTGEKVFLECVQDMDHENMFWYRQDPGLGLRLIYFSYDVKMKEKGDIPEGYSVSREKKERFSLILESASTNQTSMYLCASSLWAGGNRDEQYFGPGTRLTVT.

The chain is built from TRBV11-2 and TRBJ2-7; 7 bases match TRBD1. The V gene end was trimmed by 7 bases and the J gene end by 5 bases; junction bases not matched to a gene: 8. Germline assignment: CDR1 SGHAT and CDR2 FQNNGV. The CDR3 spans 13 residues. In nucleotides, the CDR3 is TGTGCCAGCAACGACAGGGATTTTGACGAGCAGTACTTC. Translated: CASNDRDFDEQYF.

V usage is TRBV20-1 and J usage is TRBJ1-4, with D possibly TRBD1 on 5 matching bases. Trimming shortened V by 3 bases and J by 6 bases, and 14 bases separated the two germline ends. The germline gives CDR1 DFQATT, CDR2 SNEGSKA (reference sequence). This CDR3 contains 14 residues. The CDR3 protein is CSASPGRYDEKLFF. The CDR3 region has the DNA TGCAGTGCTAGTCCAGGGAGGTATGATGAAAAACTGTTTTTT.

The chain is built from TRBV5-1 and TRBJ1-1; 8 bases fit TRBD1. Germline trimming cut 7 bases from V and 2 bases from J; bases unmatched to any gene: 4. There are 13 residues in the CDR3. Germline CDR1 SGHRS, CDR2 YFSETQ. In nucleotides, the CDR3 is TGCGCCAGCGGAGACAGGGGAAACACTGAAGCTTTCTTT. Its protein product is CASGDRGNTEAFF.

The chain combines TRBV28 with TRBJ1-2, with 10 bases aligning to TRBD1. Germline lookup yields CDR1 MDHEN and CDR2 SYDVKM. CDR3 length: 15 residues. Losses at the gene ends were 5 bases for V and 5 bases for J; bases not matched to a gene: 8. In DNA, the CDR3 is TGTGCCAGCAGTCCGCCGGGACAGGGGTTTTATGGCTACACCTTC. Its translation is CASSPPGQGFYGYTF.

The CDR3 coding sequence is TGTGCCAGCAGTTTCGACATTTCAATCGGAGGTGAGCAGTTCTTC. It translates to CASSFDISIGGEQFF. This chain uses TRBV27 with TRBJ2-1; possibly TRBD2 for D (5 bases). The CDR3 sequence is 15 residues long. CDR1 is MNHEY, CDR2 SMNVEV, per germline (reference sequence). The V and J ends lost 3 bases and 9 bases respectively, with 18 bases between them.

J is TRBJ2-7 and V is TRBV11-3; 7 bases line up with TRBD2. Unmatched junction bases numbered 4, after V lost 5 bases and J lost 3 bases. CDR3 length: 13 residues. CDR1 is SGHNT, CDR2 YENEEA, per germline. CDR3 bases: TGTGCCAGCAGCGCAGGACTAGTCTACGAGCAGTACTTC. It yields the protein CASSAGLVYEQYF.

The chain uses TRBV19 and TRBJ2-2; D might be TRBD1 (7 bases). The CDR3 length is 17 residues. Germline CDR1 reads LNHDA; CDR2 reads SQIVND (reference sequence). V lost 4 bases and J 0 bases, leaving 15 bases between the germline ends. The CDR3 region has the DNA TGTGCCAGTAGTAGGGGCCGGGGGACAGCGAACACCGGGGAGCTGTTTTTT. Amino acids: CASSRGRGTANTGELFF.

The chain recombines TRBV5-1 with TRBJ2-3; 8 nucleotides line up with TRBD2. Germline-derived CDR1 and CDR2 are SGHRS and YFSETQ. Unmatched junction bases numbered 8, after V lost 2 bases and J lost 3 bases. This CDR3 comprises 16 residues. The CDR3 loop is CASSFTTSERTDTQYF. For the CDR3, the DNA is TGCGCCAGCAGCTTTACGACTAGCGAAAGAACAGATACGCAGTATTTT.

V usage is TRBV4-1 and J usage is TRBJ1-6; D might be TRBD1 (6 bases). V gave up 0 bases and J gave up 10 bases, with 16 bases separating them. The V gene's germline CDR1 is MGHRA and CDR2 YSYEKL. This CDR3 region has 16 residues. The CDR3 DNA follows: TGCGCCAGCAGCCAAGAAGGGGGGGCGGTCTGGTCACCCCTCCACTTT. This encodes CASSQEGGAVWSPLHF.

The gene calls are TRBV4-1 and TRBJ1-4; TRBD1 is a possible D gene (6 bases). V was clipped by 7 bases and J by 7 bases, with 22 bases between them. The CDR3 loop spans 16 amino acids. Germline V gene sequence: CDR1 MGHRA, CDR2 YSYEKL. CDR3 residues: CASTSWDIMSGEKLFF. The CDR3 nucleotides read TGCGCCAGCACCTCCTGGGACATCATGAGTGGTGAAAAACTGTTTTTT.

The chain uses TRBV7-3 and TRBJ2-2; no definite D call. Germline CDR1 reads SGHTA; CDR2 reads FQGTGA. CDR3 length: 15 amino acids. Trimming stripped 6 bases from V and 0 bases from J, with 11 bases between. Here the CDR3 DNA reads TGTGCCAGCAGTATTCGAGGATCGAACACCGGGGAGCTGTTTTTT. Protein product: CASSIRGSNTGELFF.

The chain uses TRBV5-1 and TRBJ2-3; D not certain. V lost 4 bases and J lost 5, with 8 bases in between. Per the germline V gene, CDR1 is SGHRS and CDR2 is YFSETQ. The CDR3 spans 12 residues. The CDR3 reads CASSLRGDTQYF. For the CDR3, the DNA is TGCGCCAGCAGCCTGAGAGGAGATACGCAGTATTTT.

The CDR3 sequence is CASSLTAGDNEKLFF. DNA for the CDR3: TGTGCCAGCAGCTTAACGGCAGGGGATAATGAAAAACTGTTTTTT. The chain uses TRBV7-3 and TRBJ1-4, with D tentatively TRBD1 (6 bases). The CDR3 length is 15 residues. CDR1 and CDR2 from the germline V gene are SGHTA and FQGTGA. Trimming left V 0 bases short and J 4 bases short, with 9 bases between.

V usage is TRBV15 and J usage is TRBJ2-1; 11 positions agree with TRBD2. Trimming cost V 5 bases and J 8 bases; bases outside gene matches: 17. Germline CDR1 reads LNHNV; CDR2 reads YYDKDF (reference sequence). This CDR3 comprises 18 residues. CDR3 nucleotides: TGTGCCACCAGCGATCGGAAATATACTAGCGGGAGTAGCGATGAGCAGTTCTTC. Translating gives CATSDRKYTSGSSDEQFF. Together with reference TRBV15 and TRBJ2-1, the CDR3 gives the full variable domain: DAMVIQNPRYQVTQFGKPVTLSCSQTLNHNVMYWYQQKSSQAPKLLFHYYDKDFNNEADTPDNFQSRRPNTSFCFLDIRSPGLGDTAMYLCATSDRKYTSGSSDEQFFGPGTRLTVL.

V gene TRBV5-7 combines with J gene TRBJ1-2; 7 nucleotides align to TRBD1. TRBV5-7 is an ORF for which the function is uncertain. CDR3 length: 14 residues. V dropped 5 bases and J dropped 4; count of bases not matched to a gene: 8. Written as DNA, the CDR3 is TGTGCCAGCAGACTGACAGGGAGTGCCTATGGCTACACCTTC. It yields the protein CASRLTGSAYGYTF.

This rearrangement joins TRBV6-2 or TRBV6-3 to TRBJ2-5, with 7 bases identical to TRBD1. The J segment lost 5 bases and the V segment lost 4 bases, leaving 10 bases of the junction unmatched. CDR1 is MNHEY, CDR2 SVGEGT, per germline. This CDR3 spans 15 amino acids. The CDR3 DNA follows: TGTGCCAGCAGTTCCCCGAACAGGGGAAAGGAGACCCAGTACTTC. As protein: CASSSPNRGKETQYF.

This rearrangement joins TRBV6-6 to TRBJ2-2; maybe TRBD2 (5 bases). The V end was cut by 2 bases, the J end by 2 bases, with 9 bases between. This CDR3 is 15 amino acids long. Germline values: CDR1 MNHNY, CDR2 SVGAGI (reference sequence). The CDR3 DNA sequence: TGTGCCAGCAGTTACCCATCTAGCAACACCGGGGAGCTGTTTTTT. It is translated as CASSYPSSNTGELFF.

J is TRBJ2-6 and V is TRBV6-1, with D uncertain. This CDR3 has 15 residues. V was clipped by 3 bases and J by 1 base, with 7 bases between them. CDR1 MNHNS and CDR2 SASEGT come from the germline V gene. CDR3 sequence reads: CASSDHLSGANVLTF. CDR3 coding DNA: TGTGCCAGCAGTGATCATCTATCTGGGGCCAACGTCCTGACTTTC.

The chain combines TRBV27 with TRBJ1-4, with D possibly matching TRBD1 (6 bases). Germline V gene sequence: CDR1 MNHEY, CDR2 SMNVEV (reference sequence). The CDR3 is made up of 15 amino acids. V dropped 2 bases and J dropped 7 bases, with 14 bases sitting between them. CDR3 nucleotide sequence: TGTGCCAGCAGTTTAATCCGGGACACCGTTGAAAAACTGTTTTTT. Translation: CASSLIRDTVEKLFF.

The chain couples TRBV3-1 (or the pseudogene TRBV3-2) to TRBJ2-5; D possibly corresponds to TRBD1 (6 bases). With 3 bases removed from V and 6 bases from J, the gap between germline ends came to 17 bases. This CDR3 region has 15 residues. CDR1 is LGHDT and CDR2 is YNNKEL in the germline V gene (reference sequence). CDR3 protein: CASSQNRPQGKTQYF. CDR3 coding DNA: TGTGCCAGCAGCCAGAACAGGCCACAGGGAAAGACCCAGTACTTC.

J is TRBJ2-7 and V is TRBV7-9; maybe TRBD1 (6 bases). V was cut by 5 bases and J by 6 bases, with 20 bases left in between. CDR3 length: 15 amino acids. CDR1 and CDR2 (germline): SEHNR, FQNEAQ (reference sequence). CDR3 in amino acids: CASSLLPTGWSEQYF. As DNA, the CDR3 is TGTGCCAGCAGCCTACTCCCAACAGGGTGGAGCGAGCAGTACTTC.

This chain connects TRBV10-3 to TRBJ1-5; 7 nucleotides match TRBD1. The length of the CDR3 is 14 residues. Looked up from germline, CDR1 is ENHRY and CDR2 is SYGVKD. V was clipped by 5 bases and J by 5 bases; unmatched bases: 6. The CDR3 sequence: CAISSGTDYQPQHF. The CDR3 region has the DNA TGTGCCATCAGTTCCGGGACAGACTATCAGCCCCAGCATTTT.